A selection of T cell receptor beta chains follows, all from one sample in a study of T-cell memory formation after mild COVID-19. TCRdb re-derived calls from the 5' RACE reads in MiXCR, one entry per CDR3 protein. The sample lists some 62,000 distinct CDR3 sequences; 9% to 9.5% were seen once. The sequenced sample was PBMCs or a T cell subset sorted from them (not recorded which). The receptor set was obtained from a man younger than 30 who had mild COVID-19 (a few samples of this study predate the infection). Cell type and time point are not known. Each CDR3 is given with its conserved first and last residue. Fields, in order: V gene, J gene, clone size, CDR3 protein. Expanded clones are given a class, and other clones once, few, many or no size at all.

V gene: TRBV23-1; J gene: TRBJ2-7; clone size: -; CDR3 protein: CASGRDRGDEQYF
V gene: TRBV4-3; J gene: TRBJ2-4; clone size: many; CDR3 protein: CASSQVRSSANIQYF
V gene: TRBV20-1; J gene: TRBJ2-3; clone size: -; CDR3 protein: CSARDGAGVDTQYF
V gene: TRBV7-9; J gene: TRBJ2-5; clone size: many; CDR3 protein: CASSPDQETQYF
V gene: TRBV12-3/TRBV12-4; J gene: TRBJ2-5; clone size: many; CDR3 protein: CASSPSPRVGETQYF
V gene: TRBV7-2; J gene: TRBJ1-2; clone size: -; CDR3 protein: CASSPGWGQGGYTF
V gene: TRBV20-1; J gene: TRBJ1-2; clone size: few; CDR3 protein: CSARDRDRRGYTF
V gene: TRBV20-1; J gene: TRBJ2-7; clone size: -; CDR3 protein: CSARVVLAASTHEQYF
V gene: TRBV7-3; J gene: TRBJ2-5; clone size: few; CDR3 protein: CASSLGVTGTAQETQYF
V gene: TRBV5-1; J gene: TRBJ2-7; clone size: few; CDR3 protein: CASSLQGDRSYEQYF
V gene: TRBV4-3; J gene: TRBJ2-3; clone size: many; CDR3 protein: CASSQDGFPRPQYF
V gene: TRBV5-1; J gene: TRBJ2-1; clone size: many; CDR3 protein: CASSRGQDNEQFF
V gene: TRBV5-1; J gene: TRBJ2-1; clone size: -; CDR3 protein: CASSLVGRANEQFF
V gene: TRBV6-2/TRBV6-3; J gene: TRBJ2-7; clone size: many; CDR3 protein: CASRPAGQAREQYF
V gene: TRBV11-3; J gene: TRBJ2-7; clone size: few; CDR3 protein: CASSLRGGEQYF
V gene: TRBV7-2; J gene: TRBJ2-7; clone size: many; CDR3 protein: CASSQGEGYEQYF
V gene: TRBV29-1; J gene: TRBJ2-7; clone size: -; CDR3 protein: CSVEDRGRRNEQYF
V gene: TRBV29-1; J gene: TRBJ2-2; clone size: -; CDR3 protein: CSVEDKAGGHTGELFF
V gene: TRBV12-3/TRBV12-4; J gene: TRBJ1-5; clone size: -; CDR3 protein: CATRGGDQPQHF
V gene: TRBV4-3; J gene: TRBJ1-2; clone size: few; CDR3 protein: CASSQEVKEFYGYTF
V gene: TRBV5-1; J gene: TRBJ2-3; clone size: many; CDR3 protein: CASSLEVREADTQYF
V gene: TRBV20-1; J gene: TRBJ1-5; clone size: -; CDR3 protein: CSASQGSRVWQPQHF
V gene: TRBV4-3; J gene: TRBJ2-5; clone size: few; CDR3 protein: CASSLRPTQETQYF
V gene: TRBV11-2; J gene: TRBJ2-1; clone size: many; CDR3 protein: CASSEGQGVGNEQFF
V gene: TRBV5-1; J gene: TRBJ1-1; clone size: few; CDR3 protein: CASSATKGMNTEAFF
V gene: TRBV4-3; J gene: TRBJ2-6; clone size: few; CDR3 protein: CASSRDPGANVLTF
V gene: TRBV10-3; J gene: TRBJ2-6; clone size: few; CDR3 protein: CAITDGQGSASSGANVLTF
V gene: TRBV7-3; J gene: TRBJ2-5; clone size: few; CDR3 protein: CASSLGGGQETQYF
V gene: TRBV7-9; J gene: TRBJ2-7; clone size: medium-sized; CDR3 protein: CASSLDVAGTEQYF
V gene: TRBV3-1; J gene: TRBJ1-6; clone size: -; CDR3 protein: CASSPGQGTPLHF
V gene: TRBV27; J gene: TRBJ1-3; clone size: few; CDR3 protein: CASSYSSGNTIYF
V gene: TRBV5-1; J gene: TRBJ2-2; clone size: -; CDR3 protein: CASSPSPQGGELFF
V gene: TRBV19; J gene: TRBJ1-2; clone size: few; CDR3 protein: CASTKGYRGGYTF
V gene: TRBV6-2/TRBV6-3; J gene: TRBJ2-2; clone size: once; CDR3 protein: CASLTPNTGELFF
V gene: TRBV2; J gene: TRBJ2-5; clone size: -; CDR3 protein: CASSKATSGGEQETQYF
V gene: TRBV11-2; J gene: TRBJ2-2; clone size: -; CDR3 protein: CASSSSGDLGELFF
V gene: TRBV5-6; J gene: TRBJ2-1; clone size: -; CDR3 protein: CASSLGGVSREEFF
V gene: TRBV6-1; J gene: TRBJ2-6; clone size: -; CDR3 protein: CASTTNSGANVLTF
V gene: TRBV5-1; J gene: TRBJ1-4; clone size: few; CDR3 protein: CASSPDRIATNEKLFF
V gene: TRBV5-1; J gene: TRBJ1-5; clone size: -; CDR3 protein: CASSTSGTTGQPQHF
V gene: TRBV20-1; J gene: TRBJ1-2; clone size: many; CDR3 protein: CSAKTGQNYGYTF
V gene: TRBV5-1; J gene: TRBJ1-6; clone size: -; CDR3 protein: CASSKRGGDSNSPLHF
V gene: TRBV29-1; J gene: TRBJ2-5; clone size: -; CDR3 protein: CSVASSQETQYF
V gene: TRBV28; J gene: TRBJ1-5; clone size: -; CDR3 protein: CASSLPLGPQPQHF
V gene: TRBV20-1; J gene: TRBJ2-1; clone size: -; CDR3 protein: CSASKVAGAYNNEQFF
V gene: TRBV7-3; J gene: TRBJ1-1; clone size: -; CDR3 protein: CASSLRQGDMNTEAFF
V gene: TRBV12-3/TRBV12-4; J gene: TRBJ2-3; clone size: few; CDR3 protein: CASRYGTSGGDTQYF
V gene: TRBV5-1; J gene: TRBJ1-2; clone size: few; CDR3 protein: CASSLLDYGYTF